This passage covers 29 T cell receptor beta chains from one sample sequenced in a study of T cell responses to AZD1222 COVID-19 vaccine. Sequenced by immunoSEQ multiplex PCR; TCRdb stores in-frame clones only, minus some. Counted here are approximately 89,000 clones, about nine tenths occurring once; the ten biggest clones make up approximately 5%. Sequenced material: peripheral blood, taken 28 days after the second AZD1222 dose. The receptors originated from an adult who received the AZD1222 COVID-19 vaccine.

This chain joins TRBV12-3 or TRBV12-4 and TRBJ1-1, with TRBD1 as a possible D gene (6 bases). This CDR3 has 13 residues. The V gene lost 6 bases and the J gene lost 6 bases, with 14 bases spanning the gap. CDR3 amino acids: CASRTGRTAEAFF. Written as DNA, the CDR3 is TGTGCCAGCAGAACAGGGCGGACAGCTGAAGCTTTCTTT.

This clone came up a few times. The chain joins TRBV28 to TRBJ1-1, with D tentatively TRBD1 (5 bases). Germline assignment: CDR1 MDHEN and CDR2 SYDVKM. The V end was cut by 11 bases, the J end by 2 bases, with 18 bases between. The CDR3 runs 14 residues. CDR3 DNA sequence: TGTGCCGCCGGGGGATACTCCCTTAACACTGAAGCTTTCTTT. This sequence encodes CAAGGYSLNTEAFF.

The chain uses TRBV18 and TRBJ1-6; D is perhaps TRBD1 (5 bases). Trimming took 3 bases from V and 9 from J, leaving 12 bases between them. This CDR3 has 14 amino acids. Per germline, CDR1 KGHSH and CDR2 LQKENI. The CDR3 DNA is TGTGCCAGCTCACCTATTCAGGGATTTTCACCCCTCCACTTT. This sequence encodes CASSPIQGFSPLHF.

The genes are TRBV6-5 and TRBJ1-2, with 9 nucleotides matching TRBD1. Germline lookup yields CDR1 MNHEY and CDR2 SVGAGI. The CDR3 runs to 14 residues. The trim removed 4 bases at V and 6 bases at J, leaving 6 bases unmatched. CDR3 sequence reads: CASSFGRTGDGYTF. The CDR3 bases are TGTGCCAGCAGTTTTGGGAGGACAGGGGATGGCTACACCTTC.

This chain uses TRBV28 with TRBJ1-5; perhaps TRBD1 as D (6 bases). The CDR3 consists of 14 residues. CDR1 is MDHEN and CDR2 is SYDVKM in the germline V gene. V was pared by 7 bases and J by 2 bases, with 12 bases between. DNA for the CDR3: TGTGCCAGCATCTTCGAGGGGGGCAATCAGCCCCAGCATTTT. Its translation is CASIFEGGNQPQHF.

This chain joins TRBV5-1 and TRBJ2-7; D is perhaps TRBD1 (6 bases). Deletions cut 0 bases from V and 2 bases from J, with 9 bases between. This CDR3 has 14 amino acids. CDR1 is SGHRS, CDR2 YFSETQ, per germline. CDR3 residues: CASSLAGQTYEQYF. The CDR3 DNA sequence: TGCGCCAGCAGCTTGGCTGGACAGACCTACGAGCAGTACTTC.

This clone was seen once. The rearrangement joins TRBV9 to TRBJ2-7, with D possibly TRBD2 on 6 matching bases. Looked up from germline, CDR1 is SGDLS and CDR2 is YYNGEE. Trimming left V 4 bases short and J 4 bases short, with 15 bases between. The CDR3 has 14 amino acids. DNA of the CDR3: TGTGCCAGCAGCCCCCGCCTGGGGGGTTACGAGCAGTACTTC. This encodes CASSPRLGGYEQYF. Together with reference TRBV9 and TRBJ2-7, the CDR3 gives the full variable domain: DSGVTQTPKHLITATGQRVTLRCSPRSGDLSVYWYQQSLDQGLQFLIQYYNGEERAKGNILERFSAQQFPDLHSELNLSSLELGDSALYFCASSPRLGGYEQYFGPGTRLTVT.

This sequence joins TRBV28 and TRBJ2-5; no reliable D call. Between the trimmed V and J ends, which lost 3 bases and 5 bases, there was a span of 16 bases. Germline CDR1 and CDR2: MDHEN and SYDVKM. This CDR3 has 15 residues. The DNA for the CDR3 is TGTGCCAGCAGTTTGAACCGACGGGCTGGGGAGACCCAGTACTTC. Residues: CASSLNRRAGETQYF.

This clone was detected only a few times. This chain links TRBV27 with TRBJ2-5, with 7 positions matching TRBD2. The V gene's germline CDR1 is MNHEY and CDR2 SMNVEV (reference sequence). This CDR3 is 15 amino acids long. V lost 5 bases to trimming and J lost 5 bases; unmatched junction nucleotides: 11. Here the CDR3 DNA reads TGTGCCAGCAGTGAACTAGCGAGTGGGTGGGAGACCCAGTACTTC. Translating it yields CASSELASGWETQYF.

This chain uses TRBV4-3 with TRBJ1-3, with D unclear. V was trimmed by 0 bases and J by 4 bases, leaving 13 bases between them. The germline CDR1 and CDR2 sequences are LGHNA and YSLEER. This CDR3 spans 16 amino acids. The CDR3 loop reads CASSQDRGFRGNTIYF. The CDR3 DNA is TGCGCCAGCAGCCAAGATCGAGGGTTTCGGGGAAACACCATATATTTT.

The chain combines TRBV6-5 with TRBJ1-2; D is unresolved. This CDR3 is built from 12 residues. Per the germline V gene, CDR1 is MNHEY and CDR2 is SVGAGI. The germline V and J ends were trimmed by 8 bases and 2 bases, with 9 bases remaining between them. Here the CDR3 DNA reads TGTGCCAGCTCTACGGGGAACTATGGCTACACCTTC. Its translation: CASSTGNYGYTF.

V and J are TRBV3-1 (or the pseudogene TRBV3-2) and TRBJ1-2; D not resolved. The germline V and J ends were trimmed by 0 bases and 7 bases, with 6 bases remaining between them. The CDR3 is made up of 12 amino acids. The germline gives CDR1 LGHDT, CDR2 YNNKEL (reference sequence). The CDR3 loop is CASSQESGGYTF. The CDR3 coding sequence is TGTGCCAGCAGCCAAGAGTCGGGTGGCTACACCTTC.

This chain joins TRBV19 and TRBJ1-5; D possibly corresponds to TRBD1 (5 bases). Trimming cost V 7 bases and J 4 bases, with 17 bases left between them. Per germline, CDR1 LNHDA and CDR2 SQIVND (reference sequence). This CDR3 is 15 amino acids long. DNA of the CDR3: TGTGCCAGTACCCCTGGGACTCTAGGGAATCAGCCCCAGCATTTT. Protein sequence: CASTPGTLGNQPQHF.

J is TRBJ1-3 and V is TRBV28, with a weak D call TRBD1 (5 bases). There are 18 residues in the CDR3. Trimming stripped 2 bases from V and 0 bases from J, with 17 bases between. CDR1 and CDR2 (germline): MDHEN, SYDVKM. The CDR3 nucleotides are TGTGCCAGCAGTTTAGCCGGGGGAGGGGTGCACTCTGGAAACACCATATATTTT. Encoded protein: CASSLAGGGVHSGNTIYF. Combining the CDR3 with reference TRBV28 and TRBJ1-3 gives the whole variable domain DVKVTQSSRYLVKRTGEKVFLECVQDMDHENMFWYRQDPGLGLRLIYFSYDVKMKEKGDIPEGYSVSREKKERFSLILESASTNQTSMYLCASSLAGGGVHSGNTIYFGEGSWLTVV.

The V gene is TRBV28, the J gene TRBJ2-6; D is uncertain. The germline V gene encodes CDR1 MDHEN and CDR2 SYDVKM. Trimming took off 2 bases at V and 0 bases at J, with 11 bases between the two ends. The CDR3 loop spans 17 amino acids. The CDR3 nucleotides read TGTGCCAGCAGTTTAACGCTTTTTCCCTCTGGGGCCAACGTCCTGACTTTC. Protein sequence: CASSLTLFPSGANVLTF.

The rearrangement uses TRBV5-1 and TRBJ1-6, with 9 positions matching TRBD1. J gave up 2 bases and V 5 bases, and 2 bases lay outside the gene matches. The CDR3 is 15 amino acids. Germline V gene data show CDR1 as SGHRS and CDR2 as YFSETQ. CDR3 region: CASSRDRAYNSPLHF. Here the CDR3 DNA reads TGCGCCAGCAGTCGGGACAGGGCCTATAATTCACCCCTCCACTTT.

The chain links TRBV2 to TRBJ2-5; weak D call: TRBD1 (6 bases). The V gene's germline CDR1 is SNHLY and CDR2 FYNNEI. The length of the CDR3 is 13 residues. With 6 bases removed from V and 2 bases from J, the gap between germline ends came to 10 bases. The CDR3 sequence: CASRGQVQETQYF. The CDR3 DNA is TGTGCCAGCAGGGGACAAGTTCAAGAGACCCAGTACTTC.

V is TRBV20-1 and J is TRBJ1-3, with 10 bases aligning to TRBD1. V trimming: 3 bases; J trimming: 7 bases; junction bases outside the gene matches: 3. CDR3 length equals 13 residues. The germline gives CDR1 DFQATT, CDR2 SNEGSKA (reference sequence). CDR3 DNA sequence: TGCAGTGCTAGTGCGGACAGGGGGAACACCATATATTTT. This encodes CSASADRGNTIYF.

The rearrangement links TRBV6-5 to TRBJ1-1; tentatively, D is TRBD1 (6 bases). Trimming removed 2 bases from V and 4 bases from J, with 8 bases in between. Germline loops: CDR1 MNHEY, CDR2 SVGAGI. The CDR3 totals 13 residues. CDR3 sequence: CASSYNRVTEAFF. CDR3 nucleotides: TGTGCCAGCAGTTACAACAGGGTCACTGAAGCTTTCTTT.

The rearrangement uses TRBV28 and TRBJ1-4; D may be TRBD1 (5 bases). V was shortened by 7 bases and J by 11 bases, with 17 bases between the two germline ends. The CDR3 contains 13 residues. Germline lookup yields CDR1 MDHEN and CDR2 SYDVKM. Written as DNA, the CDR3 is TGTGCCAGCACCCCGGGGGGGGAGTGGAAACTGTTTTTT. This codes for CASTPGGEWKLFF.

This chain joins TRBV6-5 and TRBJ1-1; 7 bases map to TRBD1. The CDR3 consists of 11 residues. V trimming: 6 bases; J trimming: 11 bases; junction bases outside the gene matches: 6. Looked up from germline, CDR1 is MNHEY and CDR2 is SVGAGI. The CDR3 bases are TGTGCCAGCAGCTACAGGGGCTGGGCTTTCTTT. This gives the protein CASSYRGWAFF.

The chain links TRBV19 to TRBJ2-7; 10 positions agree with TRBD1. Germline values: CDR1 LNHDA, CDR2 SQIVND (reference sequence). V lost 3 bases and J lost 4; bases outside the gene matches: 6. The CDR3 runs to 15 residues. The CDR3 DNA follows: TGTGCCAGTAGTATTAAGGGACAGGGGCTTTACGAGCAGTACTTC. Protein sequence: CASSIKGQGLYEQYF.

In its sample, this clone was seen once. The chain is built from TRBV9 and TRBJ1-1; 8 bases are shared with TRBD1. The CDR3 covers 14 residues. Losses at the gene ends were 3 bases for V and 1 base for J; bases not matched to a gene: 2. From germline, CDR1 is SGDLS and CDR2 YYNGEE. The CDR3 DNA reads as TGTGCCAGCAGCGAGGACAGGGAGAACACTGAAGCTTTCTTT. This codes for CASSEDRENTEAFF.

This clone was detected once. This chain connects TRBV7-2 to TRBJ1-2, with D hard to call. The CDR3 consists of 14 residues. Trimming shortened V by 3 bases and J by 4 bases, and 12 bases separated the two germline ends. Per the germline V gene, CDR1 is SGHTA and CDR2 is FQGNSA. CDR3 residues: CASSLARQFYGYTF. CDR3 bases: TGTGCCAGCAGCTTGGCGAGGCAATTCTATGGCTACACCTTC.

V and J are TRBV5-3 and TRBJ1-3; D ambiguous. TRBV5-3 is reported as an ORF; its role is uncertain. This CDR3 contains 14 residues. Deletions cut 6 bases from V and 2 bases from J, with 12 bases between. The DNA of the CDR3 is TGTGCCAGAAATCACCGGAAAGCTGGAAACACCATATATTTT. Protein sequence: CARNHRKAGNTIYF.

This chain uses TRBV28 with TRBJ2-5; D may be TRBD2 (5 bases). V was cut by 4 bases and J by 2 bases, with 14 bases left in between. CDR1 and CDR2 (germline): MDHEN, SYDVKM. The length of the CDR3 is 15 residues. The CDR3 protein is CASSYPRGGQETQYF. CDR3 bases: TGTGCCAGCAGTTACCCCCGGGGTGGACAAGAGACCCAGTACTTC. Variable domain in full (rest from reference TRBV28 and TRBJ2-5): DVKVTQSSRYLVKRTGEKVFLECVQDMDHENMFWYRQDPGLGLRLIYFSYDVKMKEKGDIPEGYSVSREKKERFSLILESASTNQTSMYLCASSYPRGGQETQYFGPGTRLLVL.

The chain combines TRBV28 with TRBJ2-2; D ambiguous. The V gene lost 8 bases and the J gene lost 1 base, with 14 bases spanning the gap. Germline V gene lookup returns CDR1 MDHEN and CDR2 SYDVKM. CDR3 length equals 15 residues. CDR3 region: CASSHGILNTGELFF. The CDR3 DNA reads as TGTGCCAGCTCACACGGTATTTTGAACACCGGGGAGCTGTTTTTT.

The chain combines TRBV9 with TRBJ1-4, with TRBD1 matching over 9 bases. This CDR3 is 15 amino acids long. Germline V gene data show CDR1 as SGDLS and CDR2 as YYNGEE. With V trimmed by 0 bases and J by 8 bases, 5 bases remained unmatched. CDR3 loop: CASSVAGQGNEKLFF. The CDR3 nucleotides read TGTGCCAGCAGCGTAGCGGGACAGGGTAACGAAAAACTGTTTTTT.

The rearrangement joins TRBV6-1 to TRBJ2-7; TRBD1 matches at 9 bases. The length of the CDR3 is 16 residues. Trimming cost V 4 bases and J 2 bases; bases outside gene matches: 9. Germline V gene lookup returns CDR1 MNHNS and CDR2 SASEGT. CDR3 sequence reads: CASSGWDRVNPYEQYF. Written as DNA, the CDR3 is TGTGCCAGCAGTGGATGGGACAGGGTGAATCCCTACGAGCAGTACTTC.